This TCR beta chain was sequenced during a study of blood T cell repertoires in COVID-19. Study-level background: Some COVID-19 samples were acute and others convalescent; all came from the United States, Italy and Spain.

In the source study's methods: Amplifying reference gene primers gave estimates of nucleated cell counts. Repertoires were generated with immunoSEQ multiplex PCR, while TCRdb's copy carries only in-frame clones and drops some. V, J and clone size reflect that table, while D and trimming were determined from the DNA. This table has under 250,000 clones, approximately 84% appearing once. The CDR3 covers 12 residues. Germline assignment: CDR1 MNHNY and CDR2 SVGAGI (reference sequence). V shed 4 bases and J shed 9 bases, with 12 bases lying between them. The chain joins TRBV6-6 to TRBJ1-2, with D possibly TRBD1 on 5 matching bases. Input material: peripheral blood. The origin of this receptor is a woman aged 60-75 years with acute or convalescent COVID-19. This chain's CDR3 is CASSSDSIRYTF. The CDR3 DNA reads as TGTGCCAGCAGTTCTGACAGCATCCGCTACACCTTC.